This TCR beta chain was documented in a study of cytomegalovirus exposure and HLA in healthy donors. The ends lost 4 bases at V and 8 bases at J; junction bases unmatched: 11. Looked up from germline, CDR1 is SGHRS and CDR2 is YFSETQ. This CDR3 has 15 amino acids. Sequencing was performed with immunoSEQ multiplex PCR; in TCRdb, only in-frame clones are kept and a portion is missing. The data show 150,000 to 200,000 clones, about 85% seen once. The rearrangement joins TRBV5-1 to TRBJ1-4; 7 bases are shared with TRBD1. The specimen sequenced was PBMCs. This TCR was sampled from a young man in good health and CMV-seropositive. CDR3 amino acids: CASSLRDSRGEKLFF. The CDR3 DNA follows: TGCGCCAGCAGCCTACGGGACAGCCGCGGCGAAAAACTGTTTTTT.